The entry below gives a single T cell receptor beta chain sequence along with its context. Germline CDR1 reads ENHRY; CDR2 reads SYGVKD. This CDR3 has 18 residues. The junction had 11 bases not matched to a gene; V was cut back by 6 bases and J by 0 bases. This record comes from a study of T cell changes during pregnancy in multiple sclerosis. TCRdb keeps only in-frame clones here, not all; method: immunoSEQ multiplex PCR. The sample lists 70,000 to 90,000 clones, roughly 93% seen once, with about 0.72% in the top ten. The genes are TRBV10-3 and TRBJ2-1, with TRBD1 identical over 10 bases. Sequences were derived from peripheral blood, sampled in the second trimester of pregnancy. The receptor comes from a female donor in good health, enrolled as a control in a pregnancy study. The CDR3 DNA reads as TGTGCCATCAGGACCGGACAGGGGGGCTTAAGCTCCTACAATGAGCAGTTCTTC. This encodes CAIRTGQGGLSSYNEQFF.